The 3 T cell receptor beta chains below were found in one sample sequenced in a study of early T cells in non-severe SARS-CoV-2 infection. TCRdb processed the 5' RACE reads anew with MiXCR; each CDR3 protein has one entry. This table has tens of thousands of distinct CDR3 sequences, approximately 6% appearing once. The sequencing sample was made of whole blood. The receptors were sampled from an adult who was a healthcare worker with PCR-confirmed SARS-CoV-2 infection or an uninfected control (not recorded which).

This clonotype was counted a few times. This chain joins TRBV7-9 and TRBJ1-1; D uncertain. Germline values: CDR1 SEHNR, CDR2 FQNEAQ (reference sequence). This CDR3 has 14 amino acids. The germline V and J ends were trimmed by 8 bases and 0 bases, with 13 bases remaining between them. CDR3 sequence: CASFKVVMNTEAFF. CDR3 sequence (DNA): TGTGCCAGCTTCAAAGTAGTAATGAACACTGAAGCTTTCTTT.

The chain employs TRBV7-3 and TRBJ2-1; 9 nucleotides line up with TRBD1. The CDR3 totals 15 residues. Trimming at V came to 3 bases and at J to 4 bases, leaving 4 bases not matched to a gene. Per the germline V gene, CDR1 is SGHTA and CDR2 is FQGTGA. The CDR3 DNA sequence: TGTGCCAGCAGCTTTCCGGGACAGGGTTACAATGAGCAGTTCTTC. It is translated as CASSFPGQGYNEQFF. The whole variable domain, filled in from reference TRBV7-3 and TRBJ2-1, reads GAGVSQTPSNKVTEKGKYVELRCDPISGHTALYWYRQSLGQGPEFLIYFQGTGAADDSGLPNDRFFAVRPEGSVSTLKIQRTERGDSAVYLCASSFPGQGYNEQFFGPGTRLTVL.

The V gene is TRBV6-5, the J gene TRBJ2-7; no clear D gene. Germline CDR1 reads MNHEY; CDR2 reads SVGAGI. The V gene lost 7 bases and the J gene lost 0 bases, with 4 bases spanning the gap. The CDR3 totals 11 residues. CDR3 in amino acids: CASMPSYEQYF. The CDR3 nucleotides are TGTGCCAGCATGCCCTCCTACGAGCAGTACTTC.